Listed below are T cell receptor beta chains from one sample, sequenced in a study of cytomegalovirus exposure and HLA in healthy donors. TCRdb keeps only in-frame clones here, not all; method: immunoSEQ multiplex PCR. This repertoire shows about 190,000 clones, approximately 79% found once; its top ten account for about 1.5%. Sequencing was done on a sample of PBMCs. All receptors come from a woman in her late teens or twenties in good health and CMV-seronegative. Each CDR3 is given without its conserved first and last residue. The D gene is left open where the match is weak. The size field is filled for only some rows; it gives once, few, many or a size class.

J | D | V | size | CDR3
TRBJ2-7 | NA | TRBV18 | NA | ASSRALSGAEQY
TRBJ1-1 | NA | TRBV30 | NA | AWNRPPGNTEAF
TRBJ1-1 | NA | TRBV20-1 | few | SAGRGLSAF
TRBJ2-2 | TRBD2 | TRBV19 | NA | ASRALAGGSGELF
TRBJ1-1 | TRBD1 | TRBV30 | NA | AWSPTGQGVSEAF
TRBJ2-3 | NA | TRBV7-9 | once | ASSRVTPDTQY
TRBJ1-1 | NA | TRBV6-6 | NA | ASNPQGAVAEAF
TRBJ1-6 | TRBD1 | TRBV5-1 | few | ASSVQTGGEGSPLH
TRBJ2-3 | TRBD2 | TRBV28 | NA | ASRSGRALDTQY
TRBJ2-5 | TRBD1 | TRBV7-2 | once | ASSLEGQGQETQY
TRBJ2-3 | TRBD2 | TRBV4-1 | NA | ASSPGAGDADTQY
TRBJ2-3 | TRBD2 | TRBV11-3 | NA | ASSLGAAGAQDTQY
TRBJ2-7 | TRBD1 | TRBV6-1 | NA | ASSETGQGEQY
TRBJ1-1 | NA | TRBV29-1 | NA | SVRLATEAF
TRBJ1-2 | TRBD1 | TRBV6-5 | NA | ASRETGRNYGYT
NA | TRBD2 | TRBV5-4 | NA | ASSGGDSGDNEQF
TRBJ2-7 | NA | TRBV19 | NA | ASSTPGRLTYEQY
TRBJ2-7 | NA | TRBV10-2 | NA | ASKKETYEQY
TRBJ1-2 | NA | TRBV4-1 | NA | ASSQDNRANYGYT
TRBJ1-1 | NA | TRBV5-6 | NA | ASSPVKTVEAF
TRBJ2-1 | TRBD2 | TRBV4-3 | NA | ASSQEKPQRLAGGGNEQF
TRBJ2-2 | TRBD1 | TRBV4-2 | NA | ASGAGQGLNTGELF
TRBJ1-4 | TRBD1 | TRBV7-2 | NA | ASSPPTGANEKLF
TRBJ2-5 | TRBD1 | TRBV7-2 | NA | ASSRQGQGSETQY
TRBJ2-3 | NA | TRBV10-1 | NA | ASSESTGIADTQY